The 15 T cell receptor beta chains below all came from one sample that was sequenced in a study of vaccination effects on CD4 cells after COVID-19. ViraFEST used viral peptide pools to expand antigen-specific CD4+ T cells before sequencing. The culture ran for approximately 9 days before CD4+ T cells were isolated. It was between March and December 2020 that the person had a SARS-CoV-2 infection confirmed by PCR. Their antigens remain unidentified. The method was immunoSEQ multiplex PCR; TCRdb's version includes in-frame clones alone and lacks a portion of them. The top ten clones hold 25% to 30% of a sample with around 46,000 clones, about 68% of them seen once. The sequencing here drew on CD4+ T cells from PBMCs cultured with a peptide pool, taken before COVID-19 vaccination. These receptors originate from a human donor who had a prior SARS-CoV-2 infection.

V is TRBV14 and J is TRBJ2-7; TRBD1 is a possible D gene (6 bases). Trimming shortened V by 7 bases and J by 0 bases, and 16 bases separated the two germline ends. The CDR3 length is 15 residues. Germline V gives CDR1 SGHDN, CDR2 FVKESK. The CDR3 sequence: CASNLRQASSYEQYF. The CDR3, as DNA: TGTGCCAGCAACCTCAGACAGGCAAGCTCCTACGAGCAGTACTTC.

This clone is large. The chain links TRBV7-2 to TRBJ1-3, with D perhaps matching TRBD1 (5 bases). The germline V gene encodes CDR1 SGHTA and CDR2 FQGNSA. Between the trimmed V and J ends, which lost 2 bases and 7 bases, there was a span of 21 bases. CDR3 length: 17 amino acids. The CDR3, as DNA: TGTGCCAGCAGCTTATGGGGGGGGACGACTTTACCCAACACCATATATTTT. This sequence encodes CASSLWGGTTLPNTIYF. The entire variable domain, with the rest obtained from reference TRBV7-2 and TRBJ1-3, is as follows: GAGVSQSPSNKVTEKGKDVELRCDPISGHTALYWYRQSLGQGLEFLIYFQGNSAPDKSGLPSDRFSAERTGGSVSTLTIQRTQQEDSAVYLCASSLWGGTTLPNTIYFGEGSWLTVV.

In its sample, this clone was seen a few times. V and J are TRBV7-2 and TRBJ2-3; tentatively, D is TRBD2 (5 bases). Germline V CDR1 and CDR2: SGHTA, FQGNSA. V gave up 5 bases and J gave up 5 bases, with 14 bases separating them. The CDR3 has 14 amino acids. DNA of the CDR3: TGTGCCAGCAGCCCGGGAAGGAAGGGAGATACGCAGTATTTT. This sequence encodes CASSPGRKGDTQYF. Variable domain in full (rest from reference TRBV7-2 and TRBJ2-3): GAGVSQSPSNKVTEKGKDVELRCDPISGHTALYWYRQSLGQGLEFLIYFQGNSAPDKSGLPSDRFSAERTGGSVSTLTIQRTQQEDSAVYLCASSPGRKGDTQYFGPGTRLTVL.

The V gene is TRBV6-1, the J gene TRBJ2-1; 9 nucleotides line up with TRBD2. Germline V gene lookup returns CDR1 MNHNS and CDR2 SASEGT. The CDR3 has 16 residues. V dropped 3 bases and J dropped 1; count of bases not matched to a gene: 4. Here the CDR3 reads CASSDRSGRSYNEQFF. CDR3 bases: TGTGCCAGCAGTGATAGGAGCGGGAGGTCCTACAATGAGCAGTTCTTC.

The genes are TRBV7-9 and TRBJ1-1, with D possibly being TRBD1 (6 bases). Germline CDR1 and CDR2: SEHNR and FQNEAQ (reference sequence). Trimming removed 1 base at V and 4 bases at J, with 19 bases between. This CDR3 comprises 17 residues. The CDR3 region is CASSLGRQGRDGTEAFF. The CDR3 nucleotides read TGTGCCAGCAGCTTAGGTAGGCAGGGGAGAGATGGCACTGAAGCTTTCTTT.

V and J are TRBV4-2 and TRBJ2-7; D possibly uses TRBD1 or TRBD2 (5 bases each). Germline values: CDR1 LGHNA, CDR2 YNFKEQ. CDR3 length: 15 residues. Trimming left V 3 bases short and J 7 bases short, with 19 bases between. As DNA, the CDR3 is TGTGCCAGCAGCCATGGGGGTCCCGGACTGCGGGAGCAGTACTTC. Translating it yields CASSHGGPGLREQYF.

The rearrangement uses TRBV7-2 and TRBJ2-5; D gene unclear. The germline V gene encodes CDR1 SGHTA and CDR2 FQGNSA. This CDR3 has 14 amino acids. V gave up 1 base and J gave up 0 bases, with 6 bases separating them. CDR3 DNA: TGTGCCAGCAGCTTAGTGACGTACCAAGAGACCCAGTACTTC. It codes for CASSLVTYQETQYF. The whole variable domain, remainder taken from reference TRBV7-2 and TRBJ2-5, is GAGVSQSPSNKVTEKGKDVELRCDPISGHTALYWYRQSLGQGLEFLIYFQGNSAPDKSGLPSDRFSAERTGGSVSTLTIQRTQQEDSAVYLCASSLVTYQETQYFGPGTRLLVL.

This clone was observed a handful of times. The chain joins TRBV12-1 to TRBJ2-3; the table names TRBD2, a call not compared with the DNA. TRBV12-1 is shown as a pseudogene. This CDR3 is built from 14 residues. CDR3 residues: CASSFASTSDTQYF. In DNA, the CDR3 is TGTGCCAGCAGCTTTGCCTCAACTTCGGATACGCAGTATTTT.

The rearrangement uses TRBV6-5 and TRBJ1-5; D is uncertain. The CDR3 totals 13 residues. Trimming took 2 bases from V and 7 from J, leaving 9 bases between them. The germline CDR1 and CDR2 sequences are MNHEY and SVGAGI. Written as DNA, the CDR3 is TGTGCCAGCAGTTACACGAATAGCCAGCCCCAGCATTTT. Translating gives CASSYTNSQPQHF.

V gene TRBV23-1 combines with J gene TRBJ1-3; D is perhaps TRBD1 (5 bases). TRBV23-1 is an ORF for which the function is uncertain. Deletions cut 0 bases from V and 11 bases from J, with 23 bases between. The CDR3 is 17 amino acids. The CDR3 loop reads CASSQSKQVQRLVPIYF. CDR3 sequence (DNA): TGCGCCAGCAGTCAATCGAAACAGGTCCAACGCCTAGTCCCCATATATTTT.

This clone was picked up a small number of times. The V gene is TRBV2, the J gene TRBJ2-7; D may be TRBD2 (5 bases). The CDR3 runs 13 residues. Germline loops: CDR1 SNHLY, CDR2 FYNNEI. Trimming pared 4 bases from V and 4 bases from J, leaving 11 bases between. The CDR3 DNA reads TGTGCCAGCAGTGGGAGGTATGATTACGAGCAGTACTTC. This codes for CASSGRYDYEQYF.

V is TRBV11-1 and J is TRBJ1-2; no definite D call. Trimming removed 5 bases at V and 0 bases at J, with 7 bases between. The CDR3 length is 13 residues. CDR1 and CDR2 from the germline V gene are SGHAT and FQDESV (reference sequence). The CDR3, as DNA: TGTGCCAGCAGCAGCGGTCCTAACTATGGCTACACCTTC. Its translation: CASSSGPNYGYTF.

This clone was counted once. The V and J genes are TRBV5-5 and TRBJ2-2; 13 bases map to TRBD2. Trimming removed 2 bases from V and 5 bases from J; junction bases left unmatched: 6. The CDR3 has 17 residues. CDR1 is SGHKS, CDR2 YYEKEE, per germline (reference sequence). CDR3 bases: TGTGCCAGCAGCTTCCCTAGACTAGCGGGAGGAACCGGGGAGCTGTTTTTT. It codes for CASSFPRLAGGTGELFF.

The chain joins TRBV6-4 to TRBJ2-5; TRBD2 aligns across 12 bases. The germline V gene encodes CDR1 MRHNA and CDR2 SNTAGT. Trimming removed 3 bases from V and 4 bases from J; junction bases left unmatched: 3. This CDR3 has 15 residues. The CDR3 here is CASSEEGLAGETQYF. CDR3 bases: TGTGCCAGCAGTGAGGAGGGACTAGCGGGAGAGACCCAGTACTTC.

The chain links TRBV7-2 to TRBJ2-7; TRBD1 agrees at 8 bases. Germline trimming cut 5 bases from V and 2 bases from J; bases unmatched to any gene: 14. Germline lookup yields CDR1 SGHTA and CDR2 FQGNSA. The CDR3 runs to 17 residues. The DNA of the CDR3 is TGTGCCAGCAGCCTCCAACTCGGGGCAGGGGGCGCCTACGAGCAGTACTTC. It encodes CASSLQLGAGGAYEQYF.